This TCR beta chain stems from a study of identical twins. The CDR3 contains 14 residues. V gave up 5 bases and J gave up 1 base, with 11 bases separating them. Germline V gene lookup returns CDR1 SEHNR and CDR2 FQNEAQ (reference sequence). Overall study findings and caveats: There were fewer insertions in abundant cord blood beta clonotypes, but memory repertoires showed no such pattern.

Template switching (which added a universal primer site) was used, and cDNA carried unique molecular identifiers. TCRdb called the 5' RACE reads again in MiXCR, with one record for every CDR3 protein. The table shows about 340,000 distinct CDR3 sequences, with around 12% occurring only once. This clonotype came up a few times. The antigen remains undetermined. The sample also formed part of further work on yellow fever vaccine responses in identical twins.

The sequence came from a woman aged 18-30 years in good health. Specimen: CD8+ T cells sorted from blood. V and J are TRBV7-9 and TRBJ1-2; D gene uncertain. The CDR3: CASSRGLFNYGYTF. The CDR3 DNA reads TGTGCCAGCAGCCGTGGACTCTTTAACTATGGCTACACCTTC.